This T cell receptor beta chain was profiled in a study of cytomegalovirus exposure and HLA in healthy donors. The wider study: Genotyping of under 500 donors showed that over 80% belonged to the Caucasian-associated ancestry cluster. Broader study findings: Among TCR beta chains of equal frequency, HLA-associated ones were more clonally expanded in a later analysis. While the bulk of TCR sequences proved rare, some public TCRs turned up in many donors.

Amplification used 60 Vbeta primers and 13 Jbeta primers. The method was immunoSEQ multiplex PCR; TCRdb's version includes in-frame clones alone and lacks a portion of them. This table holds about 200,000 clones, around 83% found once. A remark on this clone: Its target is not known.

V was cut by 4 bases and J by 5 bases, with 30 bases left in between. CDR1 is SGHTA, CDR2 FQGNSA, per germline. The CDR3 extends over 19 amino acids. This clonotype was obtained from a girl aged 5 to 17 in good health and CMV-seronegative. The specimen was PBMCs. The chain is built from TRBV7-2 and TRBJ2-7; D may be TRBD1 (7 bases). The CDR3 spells CASSSGPGGPPPSDDEQYF. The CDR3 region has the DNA TGTGCCAGCAGCTCCGGCCCAGGGGGGCCCCCCCCGTCTGATGACGAGCAGTACTTC.